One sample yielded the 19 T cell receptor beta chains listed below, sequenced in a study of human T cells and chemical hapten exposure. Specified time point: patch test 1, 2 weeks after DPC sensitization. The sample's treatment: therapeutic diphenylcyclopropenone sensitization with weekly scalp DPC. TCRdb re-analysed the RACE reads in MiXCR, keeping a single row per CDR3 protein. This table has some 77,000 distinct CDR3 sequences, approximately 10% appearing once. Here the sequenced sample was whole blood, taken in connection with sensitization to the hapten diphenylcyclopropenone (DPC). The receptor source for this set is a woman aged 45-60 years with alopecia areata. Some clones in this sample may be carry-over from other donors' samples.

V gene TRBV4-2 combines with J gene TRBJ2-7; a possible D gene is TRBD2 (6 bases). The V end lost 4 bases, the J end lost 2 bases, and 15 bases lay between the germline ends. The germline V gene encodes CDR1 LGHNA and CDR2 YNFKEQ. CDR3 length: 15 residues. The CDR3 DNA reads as TGTGCCAGCAGCCTGGGACTCCCAGGGACCTACGAGCAGTACTTC. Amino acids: CASSLGLPGTYEQYF.

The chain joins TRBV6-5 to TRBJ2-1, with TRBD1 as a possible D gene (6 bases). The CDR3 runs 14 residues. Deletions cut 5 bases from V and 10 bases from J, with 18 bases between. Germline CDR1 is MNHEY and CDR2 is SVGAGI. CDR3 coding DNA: TGTGCCAGCAGTACAGGGAGCAGGGTCCACGAGCAGTTCTTC. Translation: CASSTGSRVHEQFF.

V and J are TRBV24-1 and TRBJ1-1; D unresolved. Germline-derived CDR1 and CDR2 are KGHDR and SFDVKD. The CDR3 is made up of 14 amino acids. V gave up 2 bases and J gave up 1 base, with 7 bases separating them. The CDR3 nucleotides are TGTGCCACCAGTGATTCCGGGAGGAACACTGAAGCTTTCTTT. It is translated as CATSDSGRNTEAFF.

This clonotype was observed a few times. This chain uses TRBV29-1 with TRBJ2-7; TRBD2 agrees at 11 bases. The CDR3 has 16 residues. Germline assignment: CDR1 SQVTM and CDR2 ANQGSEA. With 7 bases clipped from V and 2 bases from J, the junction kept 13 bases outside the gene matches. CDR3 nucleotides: TGCAGCGCCGGGGGGAGTGCTAGCGGGAGGACCTACGAGCAGTACTTC. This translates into CSAGGSASGRTYEQYF.

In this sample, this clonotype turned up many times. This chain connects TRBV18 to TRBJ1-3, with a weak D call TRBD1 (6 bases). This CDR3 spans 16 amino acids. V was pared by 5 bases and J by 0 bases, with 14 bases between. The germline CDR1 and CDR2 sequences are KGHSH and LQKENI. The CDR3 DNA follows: TGTGCCAGCTCAGCCGGGACACCGAGCTCTGGAAACACCATATATTTT. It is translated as CASSAGTPSSGNTIYF.

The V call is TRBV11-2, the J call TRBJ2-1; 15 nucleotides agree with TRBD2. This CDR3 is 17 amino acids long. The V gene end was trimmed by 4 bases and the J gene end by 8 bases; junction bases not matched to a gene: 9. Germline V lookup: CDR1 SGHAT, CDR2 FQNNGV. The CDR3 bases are TGTGCCAGCAGCTCCCGGACTAGCGGGAGGGGATGGGATGAGCAGTTCTTC. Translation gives CASSSRTSGRGWDEQFF. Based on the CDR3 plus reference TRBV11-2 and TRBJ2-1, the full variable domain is EAGVAQSPRYKIIEKRQSVAFWCNPISGHATLYWYQQILGQGPKLLIQFQNNGVVDDSQLPKDRFSAERLKGVDSTLKIQPAKLEDSAVYLCASSSRTSGRGWDEQFFGPGTRLTVL.

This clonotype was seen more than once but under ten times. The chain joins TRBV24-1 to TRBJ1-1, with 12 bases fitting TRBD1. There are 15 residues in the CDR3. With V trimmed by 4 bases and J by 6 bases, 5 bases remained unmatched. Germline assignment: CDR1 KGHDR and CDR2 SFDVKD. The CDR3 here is CATSEAGTGGPEAFF. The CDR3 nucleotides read TGTGCCACCAGTGAGGCCGGGACAGGGGGCCCTGAAGCTTTCTTT.

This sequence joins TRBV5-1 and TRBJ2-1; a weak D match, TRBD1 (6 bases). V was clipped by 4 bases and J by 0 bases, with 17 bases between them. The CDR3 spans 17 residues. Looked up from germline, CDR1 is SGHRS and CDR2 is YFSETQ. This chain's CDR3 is CASSPSTGTPSYNEQFF. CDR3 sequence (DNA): TGCGCCAGCAGCCCTTCTACCGGGACACCCTCCTACAATGAGCAGTTCTTC.

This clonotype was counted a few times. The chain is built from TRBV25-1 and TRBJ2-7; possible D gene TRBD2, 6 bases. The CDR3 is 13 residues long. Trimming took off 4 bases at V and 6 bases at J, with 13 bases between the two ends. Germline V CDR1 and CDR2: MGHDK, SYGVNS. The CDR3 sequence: CASSARDSGEQYF. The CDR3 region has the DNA TGTGCCAGCAGTGCTCGGGACTCGGGCGAGCAGTACTTC.

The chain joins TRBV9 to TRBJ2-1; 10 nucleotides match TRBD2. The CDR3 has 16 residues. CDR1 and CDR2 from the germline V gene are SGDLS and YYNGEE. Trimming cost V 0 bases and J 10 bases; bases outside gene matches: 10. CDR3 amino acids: CASSVGGLAGVREQFF. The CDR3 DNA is TGTGCCAGCAGCGTAGGAGGCCTAGCGGGAGTGCGGGAGCAGTTCTTC.

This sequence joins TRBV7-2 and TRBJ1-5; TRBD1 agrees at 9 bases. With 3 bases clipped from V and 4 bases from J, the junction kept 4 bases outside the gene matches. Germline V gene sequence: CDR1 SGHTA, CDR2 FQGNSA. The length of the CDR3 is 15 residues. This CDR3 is CASSFGTGQNQPQHF. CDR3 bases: TGTGCCAGCAGCTTTGGGACAGGGCAGAATCAGCCCCAGCATTTT.

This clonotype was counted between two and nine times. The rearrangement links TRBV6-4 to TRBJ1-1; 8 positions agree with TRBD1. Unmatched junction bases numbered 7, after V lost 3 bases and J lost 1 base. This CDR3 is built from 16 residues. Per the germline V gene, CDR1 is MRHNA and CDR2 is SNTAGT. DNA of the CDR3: TGTGCCAGCAGTGAAGCCCGCAGGGGGCAGAACACTGAAGCTTTCTTT. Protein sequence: CASSEARRGQNTEAFF.

The CDR3 spells CASGGGQGTYEQYF. The CDR3 region has the DNA TGTGCCAGCGGGGGAGGACAGGGAACCTACGAGCAGTACTTC. This chain links TRBV6-5 with TRBJ2-7, with 8 nucleotides matching TRBD1. Germline V gives CDR1 MNHEY, CDR2 SVGAGI. V lost 8 bases to trimming and J lost 2 bases; unmatched junction nucleotides: 8. The CDR3 totals 14 residues.

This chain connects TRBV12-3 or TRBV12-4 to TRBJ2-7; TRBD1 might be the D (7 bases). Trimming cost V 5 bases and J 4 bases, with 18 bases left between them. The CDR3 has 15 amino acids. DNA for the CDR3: TGTGCCAGCAGTACGGGGGCCCTGACAGGGTACGAGCAGTACTTC. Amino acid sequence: CASSTGALTGYEQYF.

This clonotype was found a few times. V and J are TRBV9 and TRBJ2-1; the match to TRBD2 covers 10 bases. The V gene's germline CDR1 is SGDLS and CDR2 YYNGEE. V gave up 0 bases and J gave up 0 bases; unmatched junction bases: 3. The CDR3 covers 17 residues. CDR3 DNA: TGTGCCAGCAGCGTAGGTGGACTAGCGGCCTCCTACAATGAGCAGTTCTTC. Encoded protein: CASSVGGLAASYNEQFF.

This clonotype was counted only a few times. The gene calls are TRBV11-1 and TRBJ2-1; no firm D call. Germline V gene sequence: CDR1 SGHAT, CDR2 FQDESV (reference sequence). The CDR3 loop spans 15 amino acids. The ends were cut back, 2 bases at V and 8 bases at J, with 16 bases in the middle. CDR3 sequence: CASSLLDLTPDEQFF. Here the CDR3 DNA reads TGTGCCAGCAGCTTACTGGACCTTACTCCAGATGAGCAGTTCTTC. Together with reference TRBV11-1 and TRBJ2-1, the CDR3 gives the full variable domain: EAEVAQSPRYKITEKSQAVAFWCDPISGHATLYWYRQILGQGPELLVQFQDESVVDDSQLPKDRFSAERLKGVDSTLKIQPAELGDSAMYLCASSLLDLTPDEQFFGPGTRLTVL.

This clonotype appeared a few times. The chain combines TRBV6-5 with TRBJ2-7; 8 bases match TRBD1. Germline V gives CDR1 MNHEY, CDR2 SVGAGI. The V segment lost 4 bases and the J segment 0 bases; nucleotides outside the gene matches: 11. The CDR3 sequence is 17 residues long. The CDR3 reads CASSFLRGTGNSYEQYF. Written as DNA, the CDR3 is TGTGCCAGCAGTTTTTTAAGAGGGACAGGCAACTCCTACGAGCAGTACTTC.

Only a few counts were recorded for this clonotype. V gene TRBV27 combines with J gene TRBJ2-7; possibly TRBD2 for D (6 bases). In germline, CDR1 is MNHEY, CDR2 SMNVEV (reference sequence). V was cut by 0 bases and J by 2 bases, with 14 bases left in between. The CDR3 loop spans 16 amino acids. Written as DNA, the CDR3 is TGTGCCAGCAGTTTATCGGGGGGAGCGCGGACCTACGAGCAGTACTTC. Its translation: CASSLSGGARTYEQYF.

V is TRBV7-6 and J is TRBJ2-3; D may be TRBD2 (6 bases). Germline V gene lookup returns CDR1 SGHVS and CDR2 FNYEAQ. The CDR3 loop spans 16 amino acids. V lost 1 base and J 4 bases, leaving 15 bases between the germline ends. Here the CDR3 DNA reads TGTGCCAGCAGCTTAGGCGCCGGGAGCAAGGCAGATACGCAGTATTTT. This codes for CASSLGAGSKADTQYF.